These 9 T cell receptor beta chains came from one sample sequenced in a study of Graves' ophthalmopathy and Graves' hyperthyroidism. RNA transcripts were the template, and TCR beta CDR3 regions were amplified from them. The workflow started with a first-round RT-PCR run with HTBI primers and then moved on to a second-round multiplex PCR. TCRdb passed the multiplex PCR reads through MiXCR, listing each CDR3 protein once. The sample lists 400,000 to 450,000 distinct CDR3 sequences, roughly 21% occurring once. Specimen: peripheral blood. The source is a woman between 18 and 29 years old with stable Graves' hyperthyroidism.

There are many counts of this clonotype. V usage is TRBV6-2 or TRBV6-3 and J usage is TRBJ1-5; D is perhaps TRBD1 (5 bases). The CDR3 has 16 amino acids. Germline loops: CDR1 MNHEY, CDR2 SVGEGT. V was cut by 5 bases and J by 1 base, with 15 bases left in between. The CDR3 reads CASSPRGYTSNQPQHF. CDR3 DNA sequence: TGTGCCAGCAGTCCACGGGGGTATACAAGCAATCAGCCCCAGCATTTT.

This chain links TRBV12-3 or TRBV12-4 with TRBJ1-1; D perhaps matches TRBD1 (6 bases). This CDR3 has 14 amino acids. Trimming took 4 bases from V and 1 from J, leaving 10 bases between them. For the CDR3, the DNA is TGTGCCAGCAGTTGGGGGGCAGAGAACACTGAAGCTTTCTTT. Translating gives CASSWGAENTEAFF.

This clonotype showed up many times. The chain has TRBV12-3 or TRBV12-4 and TRBJ1-1, with no clear D. V was pared by 6 bases and J by 11 bases, with 16 bases between. CDR3 length: 12 amino acids. The CDR3 here is CASSLPVSSAFF. In DNA form, the CDR3 reads TGTGCCAGCAGCCTACCAGTCAGTAGTGCTTTCTTT.

This sequence joins TRBV12-3 or TRBV12-4 and TRBJ1-5, with a weak D call TRBD1 (5 bases). V was pared by 5 bases and J by 7 bases, with 15 bases between. This CDR3 is 14 amino acids long. CDR3 loop: CASSPQGQVQPQHF. CDR3 nucleotides: TGTGCCAGCAGTCCCCAGGGCCAGGTACAGCCCCAGCATTTT.

At least ten counts were recorded for this clonotype. The chain recombines TRBV6-4 with TRBJ2-2, with D perhaps matching TRBD1 or TRBD2 (5 bases each). V was trimmed by 5 bases and J by 8 bases, leaving 30 bases between them. The CDR3 consists of 19 residues. CDR1 and CDR2 from the germline V gene are MRHNA and SNTAGT. CDR3 in amino acids: CASSPVGDLGTRGPGELFF. For the CDR3, the DNA is TGTGCCAGCAGTCCCGTGGGGGATCTGGGAACTAGAGGTCCGGGGGAGCTGTTTTTT.

At least ten counts were recorded for this clonotype. The chain links TRBV4-3 to TRBJ1-5; no firm D call. In germline, CDR1 is LGHNA, CDR2 YSLEER. Trimming removed 0 bases from V and 3 bases from J, with 6 bases in between. The CDR3 is made up of 14 amino acids. The CDR3: CASSQDRHNQPQHF. CDR3 in DNA: TGCGCCAGCAGCCAAGATAGGCACAATCAGCCCCAGCATTTT.

V usage is TRBV12-3 or TRBV12-4 and J usage is TRBJ2-7; 8 bases line up with TRBD1. This CDR3 is 15 amino acids long. V gave up 6 bases and J gave up 3 bases; unmatched junction bases: 10. The CDR3, as DNA: TGTGCCAGCAGCCCCGGACAGGGCAGTAGCTACGAGCAGTACTTC. Protein product: CASSPGQGSSYEQYF.

Many counts were recorded for this clonotype. This rearrangement joins TRBV27 to TRBJ2-4; TRBD2 matches at 14 bases. Germline-derived CDR1 and CDR2 are MNHEY and SMNVEV (reference sequence). J lost 9 bases, V lost 5 bases, and 6 bases had no gene match. The CDR3 runs 15 residues. The DNA for the CDR3 is TGTGCCAGCAGTCCCCCGGGACTAGCGGGGGTCATTCAGTACTTC. The encoded protein is CASSPPGLAGVIQYF.

V usage is TRBV5-1 and J usage is TRBJ2-7; 7 positions agree with TRBD1. Germline V gene lookup returns CDR1 SGHRS and CDR2 YFSETQ. The CDR3 loop spans 17 amino acids. With 6 bases clipped from V and 4 bases from J, the junction kept 19 bases outside the gene matches. This CDR3 is CASTLPNTTGDSYEQYF. The CDR3 DNA sequence: TGCGCCAGCACCCTCCCGAATACTACAGGGGATTCATACGAGCAGTACTTC.